This T cell receptor beta chain was documented in a study of cytomegalovirus exposure and HLA in healthy donors. Turning to the study itself: Early released data comprised 80 million to 90 million unique TCRs from HLA-typed donors. General study results and limits: What a later analysis showed was that several of the most significant clusters appeared linked to common viral pathogens. About 87% or about 30% of the time was how often most TCR beta V segments were productive, according to an earlier analysis.

In the PCR, 60 Vbeta and 13 Jbeta primers were used. Some clones are missing from TCRdb's copy, which holds only in-frame ones; the method was immunoSEQ multiplex PCR. Counted here are under 150,000 clones, around three quarters occurring once; the ten biggest clones make up about 3.5%. The count of this clone is one. Its target is unknown. The clonotype comes from a young woman in good health and CMV-seropositive. Sequenced input: PBMCs.

The CDR3 sequence is CASSLEGALDSPLHF. The CDR3 DNA reads as TGTGCCAGCAGCTTAGAGGGGGCACTGGATTCACCCCTCCACTTT. J is TRBJ1-6 and V is TRBV7-2, with 7 bases that match TRBD1. Germline V lookup: CDR1 SGHTA, CDR2 FQGNSA. The CDR3 is 15 amino acids. V trimming: 1 base; J trimming: 8 bases; junction bases outside the gene matches: 5.